The rows below give T cell receptor beta chains drawn from one sample of a study of blood T cell repertoires in COVID-19. The data were produced by immunoSEQ multiplex PCR, yet TCRdb's version contains in-frame clones alone and is incomplete. The sample holds about 260,000 clones, over 80% seen once. Sequencing used peripheral blood. The receptor source for this set is a woman in her seventies with COVID-19, enrolled during active disease. CDR3s include the opening cysteine and the closing phenylalanine or tryptophan. Fields, in order: D gene, J gene, clone size, V gene, CDR3 protein, CDR3 DNA. A D gene is named only where the DNA matches it firmly. Clone sizes are given selectively: once, few, many, or a class where the clone is expanded.

d_call: TRBD2
j_call: TRBJ2-7
clone_size: .
v_call: TRBV2
cdr3_aa: CASQAAGGGEQYF
cdr3_nt: TGTGCCAGCCAAGCAGCGGGAGGGGGGGAGCAGTACTTC

d_call: TRBD2
j_call: TRBJ2-1
clone_size: .
v_call: TRBV5-6
cdr3_aa: CASSPVRRGSELRNEQFF
cdr3_nt: TGTGCCAGCAGCCCGGTACGGCGCGGGAGTGAATTACGGAATGAGCAGTTCTTC

d_call: .
j_call: TRBJ2-5
clone_size: .
v_call: TRBV6-5
cdr3_aa: CASSLHRYQETQYF
cdr3_nt: TGTGCCAGCAGTCTTCACCGGTACCAAGAGACCCAGTACTTC

d_call: .
j_call: TRBJ2-7
clone_size: .
v_call: TRBV11-2
cdr3_aa: CASSLAGPRVQYF
cdr3_nt: TGTGCCAGCAGCTTAGCCGGCCCGCGGGTGCAGTACTTC

d_call: .
j_call: TRBJ2-3
clone_size: .
v_call: TRBV14
cdr3_aa: CASSHSDTQYF
cdr3_nt: TGTGCCAGCAGTCATTCAGATACGCAGTATTTT

d_call: TRBD1
j_call: TRBJ1-2
clone_size: .
v_call: TRBV10-3
cdr3_aa: CAISYGQGAGYTF
cdr3_nt: TGTGCCATCAGTTATGGACAGGGGGCTGGCTACACCTTC

d_call: TRBD1
j_call: TRBJ1-1
clone_size: .
v_call: TRBV28
cdr3_aa: CASSFWGQGAAEAFF
cdr3_nt: TGTGCCAGCAGTTTCTGGGGACAGGGGGCGGCTGAAGCTTTCTTT

d_call: TRBD1
j_call: TRBJ1-1
clone_size: once
v_call: TRBV19
cdr3_aa: CASSPDRGRVNTEAFF
cdr3_nt: TGTGCCAGTAGCCCGGACAGGGGGCGTGTGAACACTGAAGCTTTCTTT

d_call: TRBD1
j_call: TRBJ1-2
clone_size: .
v_call: TRBV7-3
cdr3_aa: CASSLNPTGDGYTF
cdr3_nt: TGTGCCAGCAGCTTAAACCCGACAGGGGATGGCTACACCTTC

d_call: TRBD2
j_call: TRBJ2-3
clone_size: .
v_call: TRBV20-1
cdr3_aa: CSASPGLAGGVADTQYF
cdr3_nt: TGCAGTGCTAGTCCGGGACTAGCGGGAGGGGTGGCAGATACGCAGTATTTT

d_call: .
j_call: TRBJ1-1
clone_size: .
v_call: TRBV18
cdr3_aa: CASSPEDTEAFF
cdr3_nt: TGTGCCAGCTCACCAGAGGACACTGAAGCTTTCTTT

d_call: .
j_call: TRBJ1-2
clone_size: .
v_call: TRBV9
cdr3_aa: CASSRDNYGYTF
cdr3_nt: TGTGCCAGCAGCCGGGATAACTATGGCTACACCTTC

d_call: .
j_call: TRBJ1-1
clone_size: .
v_call: TRBV9
cdr3_aa: CASSVEGRANTEAFF
cdr3_nt: TGTGCCAGCAGCGTAGAGGGCAGGGCGAACACTGAAGCTTTCTTT

d_call: .
j_call: TRBJ2-7
clone_size: .
v_call: TRBV6-2/TRBV6-3
cdr3_aa: CASSYSRGPGNCYF
cdr3_nt: TGTGCCAGCAGTTACTCTAGGGGCCCAGGGAACTGTTACTTC

d_call: TRBD2
j_call: TRBJ2-3
clone_size: few
v_call: TRBV28
cdr3_aa: CASSSLAGKPASTDTQYF
cdr3_nt: TGTGCCAGCAGTTCGCTAGCGGGAAAGCCCGCTAGCACAGATACGCAGTATTTT

d_call: TRBD1
j_call: TRBJ1-2
clone_size: .
v_call: TRBV7-8
cdr3_aa: CASSSRDRVYGYTF
cdr3_nt: TGTGCCAGCAGCTCCCGGGACAGAGTCTATGGCTACACCTTC

d_call: TRBD1
j_call: TRBJ1-3
clone_size: .
v_call: TRBV7-2
cdr3_aa: CASSLDRGWTSGNTIYF
cdr3_nt: TGTGCCAGCAGCTTAGACAGGGGATGGACCTCTGGAAACACCATATATTTT

d_call: .
j_call: TRBJ1-1
clone_size: .
v_call: TRBV19
cdr3_aa: CASSISGASAEAFF
cdr3_nt: TGTGCCAGTAGTATTTCAGGGGCGAGTGCTGAAGCTTTCTTT

d_call: .
j_call: TRBJ2-1
clone_size: .
v_call: TRBV19
cdr3_aa: CASRPGSWNEQFF
cdr3_nt: TGTGCCAGTAGGCCGGGTAGCTGGAATGAGCAGTTCTTC

d_call: TRBD2
j_call: TRBJ2-1
clone_size: .
v_call: TRBV27
cdr3_aa: CASSLAGGPYNEQFF
cdr3_nt: TGTGCCAGCAGTTTGGCGGGAGGGCCGTACAATGAGCAGTTCTTC

d_call: .
j_call: TRBJ1-2
clone_size: few
v_call: TRBV7-2
cdr3_aa: CASSQDDGGYGYTF
cdr3_nt: TGTGCCAGCAGCCAGGATGACGGGGGCTATGGCTACACCTTC

d_call: TRBD2
j_call: TRBJ2-7
clone_size: few
v_call: TRBV5-4
cdr3_aa: CASSLAFTSGRNEQYF
cdr3_nt: TGTGCCAGCAGCTTGGCCTTTACTAGCGGGAGGAACGAGCAGTACTTC

d_call: TRBD1
j_call: TRBJ1-2
clone_size: few
v_call: TRBV6-5
cdr3_aa: CASSSPRDRAHGYTF
cdr3_nt: TGTGCCAGCAGTTCTCCCCGGGACAGGGCACACGGCTACACCTTC

d_call: TRBD1
j_call: TRBJ1-4
clone_size: .
v_call: TRBV25-1
cdr3_aa: CASQGVRAYEKLFF
cdr3_nt: TGTGCCAGCCAGGGGGTTAGGGCTTATGAAAAACTGTTTTTT

d_call: .
j_call: TRBJ1-1
clone_size: .
v_call: TRBV7-8
cdr3_aa: CASSRQGGTEAFF
cdr3_nt: TGTGCCAGCAGCCGGCAGGGAGGAACTGAAGCTTTCTTT

d_call: TRBD1
j_call: TRBJ2-5
clone_size: .
v_call: TRBV6-5
cdr3_aa: CASSFGTGPYQETQYF
cdr3_nt: TGTGCCAGCAGTTTTGGGACAGGGCCTTATCAAGAGACCCAGTACTTC

d_call: TRBD1
j_call: TRBJ2-1
clone_size: .
v_call: TRBV19
cdr3_aa: CASRPPGTVVVNEQFF
cdr3_nt: TGTGCCAGTAGGCCCCCCGGGACAGTCGTCGTCAATGAGCAGTTCTTC

d_call: .
j_call: TRBJ1-2
clone_size: few
v_call: TRBV4-1
cdr3_aa: CASSQADYGYTF
cdr3_nt: TGCGCCAGCAGCCAAGCCGACTATGGCTACACCTTC

d_call: .
j_call: TRBJ2-7
clone_size: .
v_call: TRBV6-1
cdr3_aa: CASSEIPSYPSEQYF
cdr3_nt: TGTGCCAGCAGTGAAATCCCTTCCTACCCTTCCGAGCAGTACTTC

d_call: TRBD1
j_call: TRBJ1-3
clone_size: .
v_call: TRBV19
cdr3_aa: CASNARGQGAGNTIYF
cdr3_nt: TGTGCCAGTAATGCACGGGGACAGGGGGCTGGAAACACCATATATTTT